This T cell receptor beta chain was profiled in a study of T cells in Graves' hyperthyroidism and ophthalmopathy. This clonotype has only a few counts. It was RNA transcripts that yielded the amplified TCR beta CDR3 regions. RT-PCR in the first round (using the HTBI primer set) targeted the TCR CDR3. TCRdb itself ran the multiplex PCR reads through MiXCR, one entry per CDR3 protein. The sample has roughly 350,000 distinct CDR3 sequences, roughly 15% seen once; the top ten hold about 37%. A Clinical Activity Score of at least 3, a NOSPECS grade of at least 4 and a duration under 3 months were recorded in the ophthalmopathy patients. V was clipped by 3 bases and J by 4 bases; unmatched bases: 8. The CDR3 is 16 residues long. Germline CDR1 reads MGHRA; CDR2 reads YSYEKL.

Sequences were obtained from blood. The genes are TRBV4-1 and TRBJ2-1, with 8 nucleotides matching TRBD1. The TCR originated in a woman between 35 and 50 years old with Graves' ophthalmopathy. The CDR3 loop reads CASSHTDRGSYNEQFF. CDR3 nucleotides: TGCGCCAGCAGCCATACCGACAGGGGAAGTTACAATGAGCAGTTCTTC.